One sample yielded the 18 T cell receptor beta chains listed below, sequenced in a study of blood T cells in healthy people across ages. Primers used in a second PCR of about 7 to 12 cycles were a sample-barcoded 5' primer and a J-beta primer mix. TCRdb itself ran the 5' RACE reads through MiXCR, one entry per CDR3 protein. The sample shows approximately 1.5 million distinct CDR3 sequences, 35% to 45% of them seen only once. The sequencing sample was made of blood. The receptors were gathered from a woman under 30 in good health.

This clonotype was detected a few times. The J gene is TRBJ2-5, the V gene TRBV29-1; 7 bases match TRBD1. There are 14 residues in the CDR3. Germline trimming cut 6 bases from V and 5 bases from J; bases unmatched to any gene: 12. Germline V CDR1 and CDR2: SQVTM, ANQGSEA. This CDR3 is CSVQALTGKETQYF. The CDR3 nucleotides are TGCAGCGTCCAGGCTTTGACAGGGAAGGAGACCCAGTACTTC.

This rearrangement joins TRBV29-1 to TRBJ2-2; D is ambiguous. The germline V gene encodes CDR1 SQVTM and CDR2 ANQGSEA. Deletions cut 1 base from V and 7 bases from J, with 4 bases between. The CDR3 has 11 amino acids. In DNA form, the CDR3 reads TGCAGCGTTGAAGTCAACGGGGAGCTGTTTTTT. This translates into CSVEVNGELFF.

The genes are TRBV6-2 or TRBV6-3 and TRBJ2-7, with no clear D. The DNA matches TRBJ2-5 better at its end, which makes the J call doubtful. Germline V lookup: CDR1 MNHEY, CDR2 SVGEGT. CDR3 length: 14 residues. CDR3 in amino acids: CASRPRVLAETQYF. CDR3 in DNA: TGTGCCAGCAGACCAAGGGTTCTCGCAGAGACCCAGTACTTC.

This clonotype was found a few times. This chain uses TRBV10-3 with TRBJ2-3; the D gene could be TRBD1 or TRBD2 (5 bases each). Looked up from germline, CDR1 is ENHRY and CDR2 is SYGVKD. The CDR3 extends over 16 amino acids. Trimming left V 2 bases short and J 1 base short, with 13 bases between. In DNA form, the CDR3 reads TGTGCCATCAGTGAGGTGGGACGCCCTCGCACAGATACGCAGTATTTT. This sequence encodes CAISEVGRPRTDTQYF.

This clonotype has a handful of counts. V and J are TRBV27 and TRBJ1-6, with a weak D call TRBD1 (6 bases). CDR3 length equals 14 residues. Germline V CDR1 and CDR2: MNHEY, SMNVEV (reference sequence). Trimming took off 1 base at V and 8 bases at J, with 9 bases between the two ends. The CDR3 sequence: CASSLYPGDSPLHF. The CDR3 DNA reads TGTGCCAGCAGTTTATACCCAGGGGATTCACCCCTCCACTTT.

The rearrangement joins TRBV20-1 to TRBJ1-2; D is unclear. This CDR3 comprises 13 residues. The V gene's germline CDR1 is DFQATT and CDR2 SNEGSKA (reference sequence). Between the trimmed V and J ends, which lost 6 bases and 0 bases, there was a span of 11 bases. DNA for the CDR3: TGCAGTGCAAAAACAGTTACTAACTATGGCTACACCTTC. This translates into CSAKTVTNYGYTF.

This chain connects TRBV7-2 to TRBJ2-1; maybe TRBD2 (7 bases). Trimming stripped 0 bases from V and 4 bases from J, with 13 bases between. The germline V gene encodes CDR1 SGHTA and CDR2 FQGNSA. The CDR3 totals 16 residues. The CDR3 reads CASSLAGLGGYNEQFF. The CDR3 nucleotides are TGTGCCAGCAGCTTAGCTGGACTAGGGGGTTACAATGAGCAGTTCTTC.

This clonotype was counted only a few times. The genes are TRBV27 and TRBJ1-1, with 10 bases matching TRBD1. From germline, CDR1 is MNHEY and CDR2 SMNVEV (reference sequence). V was pared by 5 bases and J by 4 bases, with 4 bases of the junction left unmatched. The CDR3 has 14 residues. CDR3 coding DNA: TGTGCCAGCAGTCGATGGACAGGGGGCACTGAAGCTTTCTTT. The encoded protein is CASSRWTGGTEAFF.

This sequence joins TRBV7-9 and TRBJ1-6, with D unclear. Trimming left V 5 bases short and J 9 bases short, with 11 bases between. The CDR3 sequence is 13 residues long. Per the germline V gene, CDR1 is SEHNR and CDR2 is FQNEAQ (reference sequence). CDR3 in amino acids: CASSPEGPSPLHF. The CDR3 DNA follows: TGTGCCAGCAGCCCAGAAGGGCCTTCACCCCTCCACTTT.

The chain is built from TRBV29-1 and TRBJ1-2, with 7 bases fitting TRBD1. The CDR3 runs 12 residues. Per germline, CDR1 SQVTM and CDR2 ANQGSEA. Trimming took 7 bases from V and 4 from J; bases not matched to a gene: 6. This CDR3 reads CSGLSGGYGYTF. Here the CDR3 DNA reads TGCAGCGGACTGTCAGGGGGCTATGGCTACACCTTC.

This clonotype appeared once. This chain joins TRBV5-1 and TRBJ1-1; 9 bases are a match to TRBD1. V shed 4 bases and J 6 bases; nucleotides not matched to a gene: 10. The CDR3 sequence is 15 residues long. Germline CDR1 reads SGHRS; CDR2 reads YFSETQ. CDR3 in DNA: TGCGCCAGCAGCCAGGTAAAGGACAGGGGTCCTGAAGCTTTCTTT. Translating it yields CASSQVKDRGPEAFF. Using reference TRBV5-1 and TRBJ1-1 for the parts outside the CDR3, the full variable domain is KAGVTQTPRYLIKTRGQQVTLSCSPISGHRSVSWYQQTPGQGLQFLFEYFSETQRNKGNFPGRFSGRQFSNSRSEMNVSTLELGDSALYLCASSQVKDRGPEAFFGQGTRLTVV.

V and J are TRBV11-1 and TRBJ2-1; perhaps D is TRBD1 or TRBD2 (5 bases each). The CDR3 has 15 residues. The V and J ends lost 1 base and 7 bases respectively, with 14 bases between them. Looked up from germline, CDR1 is SGHAT and CDR2 is FQDESV (reference sequence). The CDR3 protein is CASSLGGQGHNEQFF. The CDR3 DNA sequence: TGTGCCAGCAGCTTAGGAGGGCAGGGCCATAATGAGCAGTTCTTC.

This clonotype was found a few times. This chain connects TRBV27 to TRBJ1-1; D is unresolved. Germline CDR1 is MNHEY and CDR2 is SMNVEV (reference sequence). This CDR3 has 14 amino acids. The germline V and J ends were trimmed by 6 bases and 4 bases, with 15 bases remaining between them. The CDR3 DNA follows: TGTGCCAGCAGCCTAGGCCCTCTTGGCACTGAAGCTTTCTTT. Protein sequence: CASSLGPLGTEAFF.

This clonotype has just a few counts. The rearrangement joins TRBV3-1 to TRBJ2-1; D gene ambiguous. The V end was cut by 0 bases, the J end by 0 bases, with 9 bases between. The CDR3 is 16 amino acids. CDR1 and CDR2 from the germline V gene are LGHDT and YNNKEL (reference sequence). Written as DNA, the CDR3 is TGTGCCAGCAGCCAAGATCTCGGTTTCTCCTACAATGAGCAGTTCTTC. It encodes CASSQDLGFSYNEQFF.

The chain recombines TRBV11-3 with TRBJ2-1; D unclear. Trimming shortened V by 0 bases and J by 3 bases, and 9 bases separated the two germline ends. This CDR3 spans 15 amino acids. Germline V gives CDR1 SGHNT, CDR2 YENEEA. CDR3 sequence: CASSLDADVYNEQFF. The CDR3 nucleotides are TGTGCCAGCAGCTTAGACGCGGACGTCTACAATGAGCAGTTCTTC.

This clonotype was counted between two and nine times. The chain is built from TRBV4-2 and TRBJ2-7; 8 bases align to TRBD2. The V gene end was trimmed by 1 base and the J gene end by 3 bases; junction bases not matched to a gene: 5. This CDR3 is built from 15 residues. The germline CDR1 and CDR2 sequences are LGHNA and YNFKEQ. CDR3 DNA sequence: TGTGCCAGCAGCCAAGGCCTCGGGACTAGCTACGAGCAGTACTTC. As protein: CASSQGLGTSYEQYF.

This sequence joins TRBV7-3 and TRBJ2-1, with D unclear. Trimming left V 2 bases short and J 7 bases short, with 12 bases between. The germline CDR1 and CDR2 sequences are SGHTA and FQGTGA. CDR3 length: 14 residues. The CDR3 DNA is TGTGCCAGCAGCTTACATAGGAATCCAAATGAGCAGTTCTTC. Translation gives CASSLHRNPNEQFF.

This clonotype has only a few counts. The chain couples TRBV27 to TRBJ2-7; a possible D gene is TRBD2 (5 bases). Germline CDR1 MNHEY, CDR2 SMNVEV (reference sequence). The ends were cut back, 5 bases at V and 2 bases at J, with 16 bases in the middle. CDR3 length: 15 residues. CDR3 amino acids: CASSQEPYGAYEQYF. The CDR3 DNA sequence: TGTGCCAGCAGTCAAGAACCCTACGGGGCCTACGAGCAGTACTTC.